This TCR beta chain was documented in a study of immune evolution from preneoplasia to lung adenocarcinoma. Notes on the study in general: Top clone share appeared to fall from AAH through AIS, MIA, adenocarcinoma.

Of note for this clone: The antigen is undetermined.

TCRdb's table, derived via immunoSEQ multiplex PCR, lists solely in-frame clones and lacks some. The data contain 10,000 or so clones, around three quarters of them seen just once; the ten biggest clones take up 4.8%. Germline-derived CDR1 and CDR2 are SGHRS and YFSETQ. The ends were cut back, 3 bases at V and 0 bases at J, with 12 bases in the middle. This CDR3 contains 15 residues. Macro-dissection enriched premalignant or tumor cells before nucleic acid extraction. The sequencing sample was made of FFPE minimally invasive lung adenocarcinoma tissue. The sequence came from an older person with lung adenocarcinoma. The chain couples TRBV5-1 to TRBJ1-1, with a tentative D call TRBD1 (5 bases). CDR3 in amino acids: CASSSVQGLNTEAFF. The CDR3 coding sequence is TGCGCCAGCAGCTCGGTCCAGGGCCTGAACACTGAAGCTTTCTTT.